This T cell receptor beta chain emerged from a study of T cells and copy number aberrations in small-cell lung cancer. The CDR3 spans 15 residues. The V gene's germline CDR1 is SGHDT and CDR2 YYEEEE. V lost 3 bases, J lost 6 bases, and 9 bases stayed unmatched. TCRdb keeps only in-frame clones here, not all; method: immunoSEQ multiplex PCR. The sample consists of 7,500 to 10,000 clones, 75% to 80% of them appearing once. Donors had limited-stage small-cell lung cancer, resected between about 2008 and 2020. The specimen was normal tissue next to the tumor. The chain employs TRBV5-6 and TRBJ2-5, with 9 bases lining up with TRBD1. The receptor was isolated from a man aged 55 to 70 with small cell lung cancer. The CDR3: CASSSLGQGMKTQYF. The CDR3 nucleotides are TGTGCCAGCAGCTCGTTAGGACAGGGGATGAAGACCCAGTACTTC.